These T cell receptor beta chains were read from a single sample in a study of cytomegalovirus exposure and HLA in healthy donors. The protocol was immunoSEQ multiplex PCR, while the TCRdb copy is restricted to in-frame clones and leaves out a portion. This sample yields 100,000 to 150,000 clones, of which around 76% are seen a single time; around 7.2% belongs to the top ten. Sequences were obtained from PBMCs. Receptors were obtained from a male donor in good health and CMV-seronegative. The CDR3 runs from the conserved cysteine through the conserved F or W. Fields, in order: clone size, V gene, D gene, J gene, CDR3 protein, CDR3 DNA. The D gene is left open where the match is weak. A row's size may be missing; if present it is once, few, many or a size class.

>NA|TRBV11-2|NA|TRBJ1-1
CASSLDGVNTEAFF
TGTGCCAGCAGCTTAGACGGGGTGAACACTGAGGCTTTCTTT
>few|TRBV21-1|NA|TRBJ2-4
CASSKAQRWRRNIQYF
TGTGCCAGCAGCAAAGCGCAGCGATGGAGGAGGAACATTCAGTACTTC
>NA|TRBV13|TRBD1|TRBJ2-1
CASSHLYTGGGDEQFF
TGTGCCAGCAGCCACCTATATACAGGGGGCGGGGATGAGCAGTTCTTC
>NA|TRBV28|TRBD1|TRBJ1-5
CASTTGGINQPQHF
TGTGCCAGTACGACAGGGGGAATTAATCAGCCCCAGCATTTT
>NA|TRBV7-9|TRBD2|TRBJ2-3
CASSSGLAGGASTDTQYF
TGTGCCAGCAGCTCGGGACTAGCGGGAGGGGCTAGCACAGATACGCAGTATTTT
>NA|TRBV14|TRBD2|TRBJ2-1
CASSQDIVAGGRYNEQFF
TGTGCCAGCAGCCAAGATATTGTAGCGGGAGGAAGGTACAATGAGCAGTTCTTC
>once|TRBV5-6|NA|TRBJ2-7
CASSPPGWNYEQYF
TGTGCCAGCAGCCCACCGGGATGGAACTACGAGCAGTACTTC
>few|TRBV20-1|NA|TRBJ2-5
CSARREETQYF
TGCAGTGCTAGGAGGGAGGAGACCCAGTACTTC
>NA|TRBV30|NA|TRBJ1-1
CAWTMGGDLGFF
TGTGCCTGGACCATGGGAGGTGACTTGGGTTTCTTT
>NA|TRBV2|NA|TRBJ1-1
CAGTGENTEAFF
TGTGCCGGTACCGGGGAGAACACTGAAGCTTTCTTT
>NA|TRBV6-5|NA|TRBJ2-2
CASSSSRLSTGELFF
TGTGCCAGCAGTTCTTCAAGACTATCCACCGGGGAGCTGTTTTTT
>NA|TRBV21-1|NA|TRBJ2-1
CASSKGMFPLTSYNEQFF
TGTGCCAGCAGCAAAGGTATGTTTCCCCTAACCTCCTACAATGAGCAGTTCTTC
>NA|TRBV2|NA|TRBJ1-6
CATPGGGSSPLHF
TGTGCCACCCCCGGGGGGGGTAGTTCACCCCTCCACTTT
>NA|TRBV5-1|TRBD2|TRBJ2-7
CASSLSTSGGVVYEQYF
TGCGCCAGCAGCCTCAGTACTAGCGGAGGGGTGGTCTACGAGCAGTACTTC
>NA|TRBV18|NA|TRBJ1-2
CATSPRDTGYTF
TGTGCCACCTCTCCAAGGGACACGGGCTACACCTTC
>NA|TRBV14|NA|TRBJ2-7
CASSQRGSYEQYF
TGTGCCAGCAGCCAACGGGGGTCCTACGAGCAGTACTTC
>NA|TRBV7-2|NA|TRBJ1-5
CASSQTGGGNQPQHF
TGTGCCAGCAGCCAGACGGGGGGCGGAAATCAGCCCCAGCATTTT